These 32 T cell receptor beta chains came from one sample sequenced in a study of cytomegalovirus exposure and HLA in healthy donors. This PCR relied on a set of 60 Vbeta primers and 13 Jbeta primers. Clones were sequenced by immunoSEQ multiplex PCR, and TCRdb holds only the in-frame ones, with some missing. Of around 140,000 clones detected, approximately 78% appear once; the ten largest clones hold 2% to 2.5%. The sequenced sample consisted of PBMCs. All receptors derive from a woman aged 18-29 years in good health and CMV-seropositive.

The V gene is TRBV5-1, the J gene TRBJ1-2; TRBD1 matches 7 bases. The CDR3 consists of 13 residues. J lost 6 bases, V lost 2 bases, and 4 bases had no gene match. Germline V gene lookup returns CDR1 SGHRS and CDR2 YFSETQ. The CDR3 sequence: CASSFGQENGYTF. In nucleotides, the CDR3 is TGCGCCAGCAGCTTCGGACAGGAGAATGGCTACACCTTC.

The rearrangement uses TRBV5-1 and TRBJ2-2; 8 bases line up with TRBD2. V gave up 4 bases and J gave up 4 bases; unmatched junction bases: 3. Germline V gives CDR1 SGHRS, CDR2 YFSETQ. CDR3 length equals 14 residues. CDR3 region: CASSRAGGTGELFF. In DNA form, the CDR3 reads TGCGCCAGCAGCCGGGCGGGGGGCACCGGGGAGCTGTTTTTT. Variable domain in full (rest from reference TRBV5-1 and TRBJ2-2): KAGVTQTPRYLIKTRGQQVTLSCSPISGHRSVSWYQQTPGQGLQFLFEYFSETQRNKGNFPGRFSGRQFSNSRSEMNVSTLELGDSALYLCASSRAGGTGELFFGEGSRLTVL.

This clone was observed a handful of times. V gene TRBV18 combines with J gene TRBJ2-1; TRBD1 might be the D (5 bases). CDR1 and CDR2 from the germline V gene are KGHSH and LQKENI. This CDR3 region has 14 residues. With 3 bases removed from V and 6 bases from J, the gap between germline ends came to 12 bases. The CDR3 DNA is TGTGCCAGCTCACCCCAGGGCTGGGGCAATGAGCAGTTCTTC. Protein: CASSPQGWGNEQFF.

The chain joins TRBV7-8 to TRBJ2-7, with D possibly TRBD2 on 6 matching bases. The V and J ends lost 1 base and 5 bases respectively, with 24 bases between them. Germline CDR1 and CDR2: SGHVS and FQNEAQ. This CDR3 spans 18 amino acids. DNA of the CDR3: TGTGCCAGCAGCTTAGACCGGGACTTTACCCATATTTTTCACGAGCAGTACTTC. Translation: CASSLDRDFTHIFHEQYF.

CDR3 DNA sequence: TGTGCCAGCAGTAAAGACACCCATGAAAAACTGTTTTTT. Amino acids: CASSKDTHEKLFF. J is TRBJ1-4 and V is TRBV2; D gene uncertain. The ends were cut back, 5 bases at V and 6 bases at J, with 10 bases in the middle. The germline V gene encodes CDR1 SNHLY and CDR2 FYNNEI. There are 13 residues in the CDR3.

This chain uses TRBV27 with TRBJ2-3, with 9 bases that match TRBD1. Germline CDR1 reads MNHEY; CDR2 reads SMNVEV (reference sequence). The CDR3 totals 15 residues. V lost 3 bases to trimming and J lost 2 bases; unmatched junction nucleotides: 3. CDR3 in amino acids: CASSFTGGFTDTQYF. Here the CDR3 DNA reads TGTGCCAGCAGTTTTACAGGGGGCTTCACAGATACGCAGTATTTT.

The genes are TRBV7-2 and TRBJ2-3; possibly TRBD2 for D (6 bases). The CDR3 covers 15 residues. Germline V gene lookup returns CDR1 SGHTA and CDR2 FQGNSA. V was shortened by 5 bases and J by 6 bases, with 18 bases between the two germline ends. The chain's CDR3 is CASSPIDGGVDTQYF. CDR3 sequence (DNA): TGTGCCAGCAGCCCGATTGACGGCGGGGTTGATACGCAGTATTTT.

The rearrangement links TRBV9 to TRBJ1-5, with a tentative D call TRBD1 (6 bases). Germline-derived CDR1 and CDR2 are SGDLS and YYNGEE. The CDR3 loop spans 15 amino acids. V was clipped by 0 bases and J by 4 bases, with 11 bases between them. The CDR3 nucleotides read TGTGCCAGCAGCGTAGGAAAGGGGGTGAATCAGCCCCAGCATTTT. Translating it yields CASSVGKGVNQPQHF.

The CDR3 DNA follows: TGTGCCAGCAGCGCGGAGGCAGGGACTCATGGCTACACCTTC. Translated, it gives CASSAEAGTHGYTF. The chain recombines TRBV9 with TRBJ1-2; D may be TRBD1 (5 bases). V lost 3 bases to trimming and J lost 6 bases, with 15 bases between them. Germline V gene sequence: CDR1 SGDLS, CDR2 YYNGEE. There are 14 residues in the CDR3.

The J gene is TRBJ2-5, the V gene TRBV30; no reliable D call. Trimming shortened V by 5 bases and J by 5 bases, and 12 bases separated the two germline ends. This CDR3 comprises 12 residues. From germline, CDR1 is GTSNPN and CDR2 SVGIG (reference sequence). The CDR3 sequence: CAWAPVFETQYF. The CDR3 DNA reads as TGTGCCTGGGCCCCAGTTTTTGAGACCCAGTACTTC.

Written as DNA, the CDR3 is TGTGCCAGTAGTAGGTCACAGGACGAGACCCAGTACTTC. Translation: CASSRSQDETQYF. This chain uses TRBV19 with TRBJ2-5, with a possible D match to TRBD1 (5 bases). CDR3 length: 13 residues. Germline V gives CDR1 LNHDA, CDR2 SQIVND (reference sequence). The V and J ends lost 4 bases and 5 bases respectively, with 11 bases between them.

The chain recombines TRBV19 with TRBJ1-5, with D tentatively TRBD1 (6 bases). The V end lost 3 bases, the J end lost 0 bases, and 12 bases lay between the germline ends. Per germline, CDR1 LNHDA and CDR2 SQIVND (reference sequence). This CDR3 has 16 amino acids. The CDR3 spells CASSMVPGDSNQPQHF. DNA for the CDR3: TGTGCCAGTAGTATGGTGCCAGGGGATAGCAATCAGCCCCAGCATTTT. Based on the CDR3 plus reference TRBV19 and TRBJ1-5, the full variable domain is DGGITQSPKYLFRKEGQNVTLSCEQNLNHDAMYWYRQDPGQGLRLIYYSQIVNDFQKGDIAEGYSVSREKKESFPLTVTSAQKNPTAFYLCASSMVPGDSNQPQHFGDGTRLSIL.

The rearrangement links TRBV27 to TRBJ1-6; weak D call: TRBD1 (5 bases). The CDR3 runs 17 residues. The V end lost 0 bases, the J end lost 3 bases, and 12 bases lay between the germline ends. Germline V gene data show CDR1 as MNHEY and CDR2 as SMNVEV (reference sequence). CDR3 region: CASSLSRQRGYNSPLHF. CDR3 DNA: TGTGCCAGCAGTTTATCCCGACAGCGGGGCTATAATTCACCCCTCCACTTT.

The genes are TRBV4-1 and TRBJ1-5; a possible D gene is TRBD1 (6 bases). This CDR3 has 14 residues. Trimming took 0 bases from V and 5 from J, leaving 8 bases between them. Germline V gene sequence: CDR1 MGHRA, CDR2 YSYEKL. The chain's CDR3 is CASSQENRDQPQHF. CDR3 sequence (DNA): TGCGCCAGCAGCCAAGAGAACAGGGATCAGCCCCAGCATTTT.

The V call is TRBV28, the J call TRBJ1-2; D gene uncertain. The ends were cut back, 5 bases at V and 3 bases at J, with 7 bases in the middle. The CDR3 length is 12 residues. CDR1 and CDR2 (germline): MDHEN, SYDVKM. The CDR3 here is CASSQQHYGYTF. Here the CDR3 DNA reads TGTGCCAGCAGTCAACAGCACTATGGCTACACCTTC.

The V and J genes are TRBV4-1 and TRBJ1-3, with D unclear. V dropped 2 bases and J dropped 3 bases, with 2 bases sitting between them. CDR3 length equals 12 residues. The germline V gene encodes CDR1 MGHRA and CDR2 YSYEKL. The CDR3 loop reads CASSQHGNTIYF. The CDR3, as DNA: TGCGCCAGCAGCCAACATGGAAACACCATATATTTT.

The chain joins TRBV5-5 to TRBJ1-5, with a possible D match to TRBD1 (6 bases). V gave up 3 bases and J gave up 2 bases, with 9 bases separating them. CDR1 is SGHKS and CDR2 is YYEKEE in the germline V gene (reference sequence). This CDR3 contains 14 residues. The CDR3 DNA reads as TGTGCCAGCAGCTCGGACAGCGGCAATCAGCCCCAGCATTTT. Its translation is CASSSDSGNQPQHF.

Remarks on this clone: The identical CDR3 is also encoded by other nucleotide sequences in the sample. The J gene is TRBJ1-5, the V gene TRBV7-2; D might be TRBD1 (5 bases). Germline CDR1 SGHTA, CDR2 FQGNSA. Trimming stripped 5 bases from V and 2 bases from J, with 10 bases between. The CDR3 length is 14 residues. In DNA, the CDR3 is TGTGCCAGCAGCCTGACGGGGGGCAATCAGCCCCAGCATTTT. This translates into CASSLTGGNQPQHF.

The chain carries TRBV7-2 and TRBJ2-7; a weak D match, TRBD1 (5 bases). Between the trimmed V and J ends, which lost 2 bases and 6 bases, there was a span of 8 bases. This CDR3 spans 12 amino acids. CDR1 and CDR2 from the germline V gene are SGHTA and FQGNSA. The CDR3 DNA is TGTGCCAGCAGCTTACAGGGTGGCGAGCAGTACTTC. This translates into CASSLQGGEQYF. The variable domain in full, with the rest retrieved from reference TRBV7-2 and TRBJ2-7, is GAGVSQSPSNKVTEKGKDVELRCDPISGHTALYWYRQSLGQGLEFLIYFQGNSAPDKSGLPSDRFSAERTGGSVSTLTIQRTQQEDSAVYLCASSLQGGEQYFGPGTRLTVT.

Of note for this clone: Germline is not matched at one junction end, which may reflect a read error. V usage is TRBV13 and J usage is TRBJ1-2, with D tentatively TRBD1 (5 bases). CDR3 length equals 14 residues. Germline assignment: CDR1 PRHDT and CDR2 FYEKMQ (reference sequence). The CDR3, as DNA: TGTGCCAGCAGCTTAGGGCGGGGGACGGGCCCGGCTATATTC. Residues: CASSLGRGTGPAIF.

CDR3 residues: CASSLQTGGYEQYF. DNA of the CDR3: TGTGCCAGCAGCTTGCAGACAGGGGGGTACGAGCAGTACTTC. The chain has TRBV5-5 and TRBJ2-7; 9 positions agree with TRBD1. V was clipped by 1 base and J by 4 bases; unmatched bases: 3. Germline V gives CDR1 SGHKS, CDR2 YYEKEE (reference sequence). This CDR3 has 14 amino acids.

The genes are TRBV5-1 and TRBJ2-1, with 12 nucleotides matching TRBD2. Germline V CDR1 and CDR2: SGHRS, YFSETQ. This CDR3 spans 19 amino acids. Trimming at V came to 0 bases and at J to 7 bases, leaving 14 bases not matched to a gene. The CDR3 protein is CASSLEGFLAGGPGNEQFF. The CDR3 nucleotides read TGCGCCAGCAGCTTGGAAGGCTTCCTAGCGGGGGGGCCGGGAAATGAGCAGTTCTTC. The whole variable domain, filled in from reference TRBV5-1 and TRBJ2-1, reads KAGVTQTPRYLIKTRGQQVTLSCSPISGHRSVSWYQQTPGQGLQFLFEYFSETQRNKGNFPGRFSGRQFSNSRSEMNVSTLELGDSALYLCASSLEGFLAGGPGNEQFFGPGTRLTVL.

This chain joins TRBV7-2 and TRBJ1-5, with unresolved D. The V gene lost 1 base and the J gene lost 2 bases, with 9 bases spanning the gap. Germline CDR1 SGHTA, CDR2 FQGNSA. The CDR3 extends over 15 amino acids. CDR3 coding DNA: TGTGCCAGCAGCTTAGAAATCGGGGGCAATCAGCCCCAGCATTTT. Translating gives CASSLEIGGNQPQHF.

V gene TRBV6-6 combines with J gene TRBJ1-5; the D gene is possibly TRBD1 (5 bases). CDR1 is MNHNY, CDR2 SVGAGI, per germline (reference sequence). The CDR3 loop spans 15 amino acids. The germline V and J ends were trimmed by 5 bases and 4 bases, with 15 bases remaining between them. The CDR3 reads CASSSQGDGNQPQHF. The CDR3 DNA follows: TGTGCCAGCAGTAGCCAGGGCGATGGGAATCAGCCCCAGCATTTT.

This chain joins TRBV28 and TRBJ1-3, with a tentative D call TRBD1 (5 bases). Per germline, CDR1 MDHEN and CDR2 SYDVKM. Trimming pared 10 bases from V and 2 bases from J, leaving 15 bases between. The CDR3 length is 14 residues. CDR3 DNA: TGTGCCACCCGATTTGGGGCCGCTGGAAACACCATATATTTT. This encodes CATRFGAAGNTIYF.

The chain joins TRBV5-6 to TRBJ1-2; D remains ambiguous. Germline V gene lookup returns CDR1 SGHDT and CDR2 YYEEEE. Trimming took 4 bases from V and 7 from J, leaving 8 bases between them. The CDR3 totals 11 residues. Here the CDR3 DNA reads TGTGCCAGCAGCAACAATGTTGGCTACACCTTC. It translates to CASSNNVGYTF. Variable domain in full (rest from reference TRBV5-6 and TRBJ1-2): DAGVTQSPTHLIKTRGQQVTLRCSPKSGHDTVSWYQQALGQGPQFIFQYYEEEERQRGNFPDRFSGHQFPNYSSELNVNALLLGDSALYLCASSNNVGYTFGSGTRLTVV.

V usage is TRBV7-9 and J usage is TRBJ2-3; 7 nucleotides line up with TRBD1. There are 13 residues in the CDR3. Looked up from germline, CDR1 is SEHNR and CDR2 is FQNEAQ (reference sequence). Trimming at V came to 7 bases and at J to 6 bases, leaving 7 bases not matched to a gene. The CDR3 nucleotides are TGTGCCAGCACCGACAGGGTGGAGGATACGCAGTATTTT. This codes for CASTDRVEDTQYF.

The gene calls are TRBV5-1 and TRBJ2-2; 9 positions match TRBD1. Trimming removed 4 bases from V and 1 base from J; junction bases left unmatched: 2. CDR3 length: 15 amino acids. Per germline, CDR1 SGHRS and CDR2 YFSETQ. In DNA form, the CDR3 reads TGCGCCAGCAGCCTGGGACAGGGGAACACCGGGGAGCTGTTTTTT. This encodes CASSLGQGNTGELFF. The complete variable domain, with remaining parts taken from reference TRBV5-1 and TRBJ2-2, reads KAGVTQTPRYLIKTRGQQVTLSCSPISGHRSVSWYQQTPGQGLQFLFEYFSETQRNKGNFPGRFSGRQFSNSRSEMNVSTLELGDSALYLCASSLGQGNTGELFFGEGSRLTVL.

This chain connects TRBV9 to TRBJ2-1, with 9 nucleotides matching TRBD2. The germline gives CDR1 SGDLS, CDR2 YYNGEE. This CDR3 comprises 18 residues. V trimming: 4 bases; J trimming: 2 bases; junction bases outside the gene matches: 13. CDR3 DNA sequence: TGTGCCAGCAGCCCGCGGGGGGGAGGACAGCTCCCCTACAATGAGCAGTTCTTC. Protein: CASSPRGGGQLPYNEQFF.

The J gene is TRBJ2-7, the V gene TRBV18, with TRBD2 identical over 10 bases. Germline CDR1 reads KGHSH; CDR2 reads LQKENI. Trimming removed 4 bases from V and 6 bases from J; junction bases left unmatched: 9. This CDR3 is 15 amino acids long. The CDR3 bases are TGTGCCAGCTCACGGAAAGCGGGGGGGCCCCTCGAGCAGTACTTC. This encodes CASSRKAGGPLEQYF.

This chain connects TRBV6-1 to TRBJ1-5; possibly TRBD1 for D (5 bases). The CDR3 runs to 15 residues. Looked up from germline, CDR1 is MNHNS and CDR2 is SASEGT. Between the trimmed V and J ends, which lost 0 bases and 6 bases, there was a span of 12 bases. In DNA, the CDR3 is TGTGCCAGCAGTGAAGCAGGTTGGGGCACTCAGCCCCAGCATTTT. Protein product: CASSEAGWGTQPQHF.

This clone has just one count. The CDR3 DNA follows: TGTGCCAGCAGACGGACAGCGAACACCGGGGAGCTGTTTTTT. Its protein product is CASRRTANTGELFF. The rearrangement joins TRBV7-2 to TRBJ2-2; D possibly corresponds to TRBD1 (6 bases). Germline V gene sequence: CDR1 SGHTA, CDR2 FQGNSA. The germline V and J ends were trimmed by 6 bases and 0 bases, with 8 bases remaining between them. This CDR3 has 14 residues.